What follows is one TCR beta chain and its context. Its antigen is currently unknown. The data were obtained in a study of T cell repertoires in cytomegalovirus infection. Overall study context: Well-studied HLA-B-restricted CMV epitopes were used in the study alongside recently identified HLA-C-restricted ones. CMV infection and matching HLA type were both indicated by public TCR beta signatures.

One entry per CDR3 protein results from TCRdb running MiXCR on the reads. The sample gives about 360,000 distinct CDR3 sequences, about 34% of which show up once; around an eighth is in the top ten. Germline CDR1 LNHDA, CDR2 SQIVND (reference sequence). This CDR3 comprises 15 residues. V dropped 7 bases and J dropped 6; count of bases not matched to a gene: 8. This specimen consisted of cultured PBMCs, obtained from culture after CMV antigen stimulation. The V gene is TRBV19, the J gene TRBJ2-2; TRBD2 matches at 10 bases. The sequence derives from a human donor in good health (CMV status not recorded). Some clones in this sample may be carry-over from other donors' samples. The CDR3 is CASTASGRISGELFF. CDR3 nucleotides: TGTGCCAGTACCGCTAGCGGGAGAATCTCCGGGGAGCTGTTTTTT.